What follows are 5 T cell receptor beta chains derived from one specimen sequenced in a study of blood T cell repertoires in COVID-19. The protocol was immunoSEQ multiplex PCR, while the TCRdb copy is restricted to in-frame clones and leaves out a portion. Here the sample spans about 160,000 clones, 80% to 90% being singletons. The sequencing sample was made of peripheral blood. The receptor set was obtained from a man in his forties or fifties with acute or convalescent COVID-19.

The rearrangement uses TRBV4-2 and TRBJ2-3; 7 nucleotides agree with TRBD1. V trimming: 0 bases; J trimming: 4 bases; junction bases outside the gene matches: 4. Germline values: CDR1 LGHNA, CDR2 YNFKEQ. This CDR3 has 15 amino acids. CDR3 nucleotide sequence: TGTGCCAGCAGCCAAGAAACAGGGGCGGCAGATACGCAGTATTTT. Its translation: CASSQETGAADTQYF.

The V call is TRBV19, the J call TRBJ2-3, with 8 bases aligning to TRBD2. CDR3 length: 17 amino acids. Germline CDR1 and CDR2: LNHDA and SQIVND (reference sequence). V lost 4 bases and J lost 0; bases outside the gene matches: 9. The CDR3 region has the DNA TGTGCCAGTAGTAGGCAGCGGGGGCCGACTAGCACAGATACGCAGTATTTT. Encoded protein: CASSRQRGPTSTDTQYF. The whole variable domain, remainder taken from reference TRBV19 and TRBJ2-3, is DGGITQSPKYLFRKEGQNVTLSCEQNLNHDAMYWYRQDPGQGLRLIYYSQIVNDFQKGDIAEGYSVSREKKESFPLTVTSAQKNPTAFYLCASSRQRGPTSTDTQYFGPGTRLTVL.

This clone was recorded only once. The rearrangement joins TRBV25-1 to TRBJ2-1; TRBD1 matches 8 bases. From germline, CDR1 is MGHDK and CDR2 SYGVNS. The CDR3 covers 15 residues. Trimming removed 6 bases from V and 3 bases from J; junction bases left unmatched: 7. CDR3 protein: CASRNPGGGYNEQFF. CDR3 nucleotides: TGTGCCAGCAGGAACCCAGGGGGCGGCTACAATGAGCAGTTCTTC.

V is TRBV28 and J is TRBJ1-1; maybe TRBD1 (5 bases). In germline, CDR1 is MDHEN, CDR2 SYDVKM. With 7 bases removed from V and 3 bases from J, the gap between germline ends came to 6 bases. The CDR3 contains 11 residues. CDR3: CASKGYTEAFF. The CDR3 nucleotides are TGTGCCAGCAAGGGGTACACTGAAGCTTTCTTT.

This chain uses TRBV9 with TRBJ2-1; the D is unclear. V gave up 1 base and J gave up 5 bases, with 13 bases separating them. Germline V gives CDR1 SGDLS, CDR2 YYNGEE. The CDR3 has 15 amino acids. CDR3 region: CASSVYQRPDNEQFF. CDR3 in DNA: TGTGCCAGCAGCGTATACCAGCGCCCAGACAATGAGCAGTTCTTC.